Listed below are T cell receptor beta chains from one sample, sequenced in a study of shared clonotypes between healthy human individuals. TCRdb's copy holds only in-frame clones and misses some; the assay was immunoSEQ multiplex PCR. The table has about 1.1 million clones, 78% seen once; the top ten hold around 0.6%. Sequencing was done on a sample of memory CD4+ T cells from PBMCs. These receptors originate from a man between 18 and 35 years old in good health. Some clones in this sample may be carry-over from other donors' samples. Each CDR3 is given with its conserved first and last residue. D genes are given only for firm matches. Clone size is shown for a subset of rows, as once, few, many or a class of expanded clone.

V	J	D	size	CDR3	DNA
TRBV6-6	TRBJ1-1	TRBD1	-	CASTRGGGFTEAFF	TGTGCCAGCACCAGGGGGGGAGGATTCACTGAAGCTTTCTTT
TRBV6-1	TRBJ1-4	-	-	CASSAALGGLFF	TGTGCCAGCAGTGCAGCTCTGGGGGGGCTGTTTTTT
TRBV7-9	TRBJ2-5	-	-	CASSLVAGPETQYF	TGTGCCAGCAGCTTAGTGGCGGGGCCAGAGACCCAGTACTTC
TRBV13	TRBJ1-1	TRBD1	-	CASRSRTGFTEAFF	TGTGCCAGCAGATCGAGGACAGGGTTCACTGAAGCTTTCTTT
TRBV2	TRBJ2-5	TRBD1	-	CASGGQGSETQYF	TGTGCCAGCGGGGGACAGGGATCAGAGACCCAGTACTTC
TRBV4-2	TRBJ1-2	-	-	CASSQELGGRGYGYTF	TGTGCCAGCAGCCAAGAACTCGGGGGAAGGGGTTATGGCTACACCTTC
TRBV4-1	TRBJ2-5	TRBD2	-	CASSQKSGLAGGGETQYF	TGCGCCAGCAGCCAAAAATCGGGACTAGCGGGAGGGGGAGAGACCCAGTACTTC
TRBV15	TRBJ2-7	TRBD2	-	CATSRDSGSGSYEQYF	TGTGCCACCAGCAGAGATAGCGGGAGTGGGTCCTACGAGCAGTACTTC
TRBV19	TRBJ2-2	TRBD2	once	CASSHRTSSTGELFF	TGTGCCAGTAGCCATAGGACTAGTAGCACCGGGGAGCTGTTTTTT
TRBV28	TRBJ2-5	TRBD1	-	CASSPPPGQIQETQYF	TGTGCCAGCAGTCCCCCTCCGGGACAGATACAAGAGACCCAGTACTTC
TRBV6-1	TRBJ1-2	-	-	CASSEALGQGIGGYTF	TGTGCCAGCAGTGAAGCGCTTGGGCAGGGTATCGGTGGCTACACCTTC
TRBV6-1	TRBJ2-7	TRBD1	-	CASSEAGQGDPYEQYF	TGTGCCAGCAGTGAAGCGGGACAGGGGGACCCCTACGAGCAGTACTTC
TRBV5-8	TRBJ1-2	-	-	CASSFTAYGYTF	TGTGCCAGCAGTTTCACAGCCTATGGCTACACCTTC
TRBV5-4	TRBJ2-3	-	-	CASSQTRGLGTDTQYF	TGTGCCAGCAGCCAAACTAGGGGTCTTGGCACAGATACGCAGTATTTT
TRBV18	TRBJ2-3	TRBD2	few	CASSLIPLAGGSDTQYF	TGTGCCAGCTCACTGATTCCACTAGCGGGAGGCTCAGATACGCAGTATTTT
TRBV7-2	TRBJ2-7	-	-	CASSLVGQADYEQYF	TGTGCCAGCAGCTTAGTCGGCCAGGCCGATTACGAGCAGTACTTC
TRBV11-2	TRBJ1-2	-	-	CASSFNEMGPNYGYTF	TGTGCCAGCAGCTTTAATGAGATGGGACCCAACTATGGCTACACCTTC
TRBV18	TRBJ2-1	TRBD2	-	CASSSRTSGEQFF	TGTGCCAGCTCATCTAGGACTAGCGGTGAGCAGTTCTTC
TRBV5-1	TRBJ2-3	-	-	CASSGQGTDTQYF	TGCGCCAGCAGCGGCCAGGGGACAGATACGCAGTATTTT
TRBV9	TRBJ2-1	TRBD2	-	CASSLTSGRIDEQFF	TGTGCCAGCAGCTTGACTAGCGGGAGGATAGATGAGCAGTTCTTC
TRBV28	TRBJ1-2	-	-	CASALGQGYGYTF	TGTGCCAGCGCGCTGGGGCAGGGCTATGGCTACACCTTC
TRBV5-1	TRBJ1-1	TRBD1	-	CASRLTGDTEAFF	TGCGCCAGCAGGTTGACAGGGGACACTGAAGCTTTCTTT
TRBV7-2	TRBJ1-2	TRBD1	-	CASSSGGIISGYGYTF	TGTGCCAGCAGCTCAGGGGGGATAATCTCCGGCTATGGCTACACCTTC
TRBV9	TRBJ2-4	-	-	CASSPHGQRLAKNIQYF	TGTGCCAGCAGCCCTCACGGACAGAGGCTAGCCAAAAACATTCAGTACTTC
TRBV7-6	TRBJ2-1	-	-	CASSLVTAGISYNEQFF	TGTGCCAGCAGCTTAGTGACGGCAGGGATATCCTACAATGAGCAGTTCTTC
TRBV5-6	TRBJ2-1	-	-	CASSRRGEVLRGEQFF	TGTGCCAGCAGCCGTAGAGGGGAAGTCCTTCGGGGTGAGCAGTTCTTC
TRBV15	TRBJ2-5	-	-	CATSNPPGKRETQYF	TGTGCCACCAGCAACCCTCCAGGGAAAAGGGAGACCCAGTACTTC
TRBV27	TRBJ2-7	TRBD2	-	CASRGAGTWDEQYF	TGTGCCAGCAGAGGAGCGGGGACCTGGGACGAGCAGTACTTC
TRBV7-3	TRBJ2-5	-	once	CASSLNPGPQETQYF	TGTGCCAGCAGCCTAAATCCCGGGCCCCAAGAGACCCAGTACTTC
TRBV28	TRBJ2-3	-	-	CASSLSKGTDTQYF	TGTGCCAGCAGTTTATCAAAGGGAACAGATACGCAGTATTTT
TRBV29-1	TRBJ2-5	-	many	CSVVPPQETQYF	TGCAGCGTTGTCCCCCCCCAAGAGACCCAGTACTTC
TRBV4-3	TRBJ2-7	TRBD2	-	CASSHLTSGSQSWREQYF	TGCGCCAGCAGCCACCTGACTAGCGGGAGTCAAAGTTGGCGCGAGCAGTACTTC
TRBV6-1	TRBJ2-5	TRBD1	-	CASSIDRGQETQYF	TGTGCCAGCAGTATCGACAGGGGGCAAGAGACCCAGTACTTC
TRBV30	TRBJ1-5	-	-	CAWRDGGGRNQLQHF	TGTGCCTGGAGGGACGGGGGGGGAAGGAATCAGCTCCAGCATTTT
TRBV5-4	TRBJ1-1	-	once	CASSLDPGNTEAFF	TGTGCCAGCAGCTTGGATCCAGGGAACACTGAAGCTTTCTTT
TRBV4-2	TRBJ2-5	-	-	CASSQVRTTMETQYF	TGTGCCAGCAGCCAAGTTCGGACTACCATGGAGACCCAGTACTTC
TRBV4-1	TRBJ2-5	-	few	CASSQGGWETQYF	TGCGCCAGCAGCCAAGGGGGGTGGGAGACCCAGTACTTC
TRBV6-1	TRBJ1-1	-	-	CASSEPGWNTEAFF	TGTGCCAGCAGTGAACCGGGGTGGAACACTGAAGCTTTCTTT
TRBV4-1	TRBJ2-3	TRBD1	-	CASSLPARGTGPDTQYF	TGCGCCAGCAGCCTCCCGGCCAGGGGGACAGGGCCAGATACGCAGTATTTT
TRBV11-2	TRBJ2-3	-	-	CASSQFTGTDTQYF	TGTGCCAGCAGCCAATTCACAGGGACAGATACGCAGTATTTT
TRBV5-6	TRBJ2-5	TRBD1	-	CASTTDRVETQYF	TGTGCCAGCACCACGGACAGGGTAGAGACCCAGTACTTC
TRBV7-9	TRBJ1-4	-	-	CASSLTVGEKLFF	TGTGCCAGCAGCTTGACAGTAGGCGAAAAACTGTTTTTT